Listed below are T cell receptor beta chains from one sample, sequenced in a study of control samples from healthy donors and cancer patients. Some clones are missing from TCRdb's copy, which holds only in-frame ones; the method was immunoSEQ multiplex PCR. The sample has around 120,000 clones; around 89% are singletons. The sequenced sample consisted of PBMCs. These receptors all come from a woman aged 45 to 65 with colorectal cancer. CDR3s include the opening cysteine and the closing phenylalanine or tryptophan. The D gene is left open where the match is weak. Rows give clone size only sometimes, using once, few, many, or a class for an expanded clone.

D gene: .
clone size: .
V gene: TRBV5-4
J gene: TRBJ2-1
CDR3 DNA: TGTGCCAGCAGCTTGGCGGGGGGCGGCTACAATGAGCAGTTCTTC
CDR3 protein: CASSLAGGGYNEQFF

D gene: .
clone size: .
V gene: TRBV30
J gene: TRBJ1-6
CDR3 DNA: TGTGCCTGGAGGGCCCTGGGGGGTTCACCCCTCCACTTT
CDR3 protein: CAWRALGGSPLHF

D gene: .
clone size: .
V gene: TRBV6-1
J gene: TRBJ1-3
CDR3 DNA: TGTGCCAGCAGTGAACTTCCTCAGGCGGGAAACACCATATATTTT
CDR3 protein: CASSELPQAGNTIYF

D gene: .
clone size: .
V gene: TRBV6-5
J gene: TRBJ1-1
CDR3 DNA: TGTGCCAGCAGTAGGGGACGGACGAACACTGAAGCTTTCTTT
CDR3 protein: CASSRGRTNTEAFF

D gene: .
clone size: once
V gene: TRBV7-9
J gene: TRBJ1-4
CDR3 DNA: TGTGCCACCTCAGTGGAGGGGGGTGAAAAACTGTTTTTT
CDR3 protein: CATSVEGGEKLFF

D gene: .
clone size: .
V gene: TRBV7-9
J gene: TRBJ2-2
CDR3 DNA: TGTGCCAGCAGCTTAGTTGTGTTCACGGGGGAGCTGTTTTTT
CDR3 protein: CASSLVVFTGELFF

D gene: TRBD2
clone size: .
V gene: TRBV5-1
J gene: TRBJ2-3
CDR3 DNA: TGCGCCAGCAGCTTGATAGCGGGAGCCACGGCGGCAGATACGCAGTATTTT
CDR3 protein: CASSLIAGATAADTQYF

D gene: .
clone size: .
V gene: TRBV15
J gene: TRBJ2-2
CDR3 DNA: TGTGCCACCAGCATTCAGGGAAACACCGGGGAGCTGTTTTTT
CDR3 protein: CATSIQGNTGELFF

D gene: .
clone size: .
V gene: TRBV19
J gene: TRBJ2-7
CDR3 DNA: TGTGCTAGTAGTACTGACTGGCCCCACTACGAGCAGTACTTC
CDR3 protein: CASSTDWPHYEQYF

D gene: .
clone size: .
V gene: TRBV7-8
J gene: TRBJ2-1
CDR3 DNA: TGTGCCAGCAGCTTATTCCATAGTGGGGATGAGCAGTTCTTC
CDR3 protein: CASSLFHSGDEQFF

D gene: .
clone size: once
V gene: TRBV5-1
J gene: TRBJ2-3
CDR3 DNA: TGCGCCAGCAGCCTATCCTCTACCACAGATACGCAGTATTTT
CDR3 protein: CASSLSSTTDTQYF

D gene: TRBD1
clone size: .
V gene: TRBV6-5
J gene: TRBJ1-4
CDR3 DNA: TGTGCCAGCAGCGACAGGGTCTCGACTAATGAAAAACTGTTTTTT
CDR3 protein: CASSDRVSTNEKLFF